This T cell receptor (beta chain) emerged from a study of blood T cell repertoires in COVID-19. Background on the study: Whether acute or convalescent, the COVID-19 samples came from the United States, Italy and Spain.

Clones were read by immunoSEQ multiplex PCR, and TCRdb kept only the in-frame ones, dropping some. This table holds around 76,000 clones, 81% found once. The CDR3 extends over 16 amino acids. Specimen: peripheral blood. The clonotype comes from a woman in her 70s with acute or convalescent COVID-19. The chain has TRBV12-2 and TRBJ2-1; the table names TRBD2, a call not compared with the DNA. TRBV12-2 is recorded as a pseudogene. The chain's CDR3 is CASRLITSGSYNEQFF. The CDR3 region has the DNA TGTGCAAGTCGCTTAATAACTAGCGGGAGCTACAATGAGCAGTTCTTC.